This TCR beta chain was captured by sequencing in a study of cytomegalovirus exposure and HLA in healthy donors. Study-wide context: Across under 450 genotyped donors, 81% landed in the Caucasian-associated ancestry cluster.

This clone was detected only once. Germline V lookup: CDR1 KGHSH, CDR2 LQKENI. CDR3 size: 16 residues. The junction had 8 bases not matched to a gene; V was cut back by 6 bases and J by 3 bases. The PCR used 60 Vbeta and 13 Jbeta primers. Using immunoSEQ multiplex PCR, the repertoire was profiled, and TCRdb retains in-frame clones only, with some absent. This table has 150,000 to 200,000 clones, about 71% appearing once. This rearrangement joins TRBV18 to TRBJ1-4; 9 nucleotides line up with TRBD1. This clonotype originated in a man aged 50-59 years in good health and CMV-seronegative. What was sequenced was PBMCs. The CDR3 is CASSPGQGLSNEKLFF. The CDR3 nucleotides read TGTGCCAGCTCCCCGGGACAGGGCCTTTCTAATGAAAAACTGTTTTTT.